Presented here are 9 T cell receptor beta chains from one specimen sequenced in a study of OX40 agonist ivuxolimab in advanced cancers. Profiled with immunoSEQ multiplex PCR; TCRdb holds only in-frame clones, not every one. The table has approximately 80,000 clones, approximately 90% seen once. The sample in question was CD4+ or CD8+ T cells sorted from blood, obtained in a trial of the OX40 agonist ivuxolimab. The receptors come from an adult with an advanced solid tumor such as melanoma, head and neck, liver or kidney cancer.

A few counts support this clone. This rearrangement joins TRBV27 to TRBJ2-3; D is unclear. The CDR3 totals 15 residues. Germline lookup yields CDR1 MNHEY and CDR2 SMNVEV (reference sequence). The germline V and J ends were trimmed by 4 bases and 2 bases, with 13 bases remaining between them. CDR3 region: CASSSPSTVTDTQYF. In DNA, the CDR3 is TGTGCCAGCAGTTCCCCGAGCACGGTCACAGATACGCAGTATTTT.

This clone appeared a single time. The chain carries TRBV18 and TRBJ1-1, with TRBD1 as a possible D gene (6 bases). The CDR3 consists of 13 residues. The germline V gene has CDR1 KGHSH and CDR2 LQKENI. The V end lost 3 bases, the J end lost 6 bases, and 11 bases lay between the germline ends. This CDR3 reads CASSPLDRAEAFF. The CDR3, as DNA: TGTGCCAGCTCACCCTTGGACAGAGCTGAAGCTTTCTTT.

Comments on this clone: Other DNA sequences in the sample encode the same CDR3. The chain has TRBV27 and TRBJ2-3, with D tentatively TRBD1 or TRBD2 (5 bases each). CDR3 length: 16 residues. In germline, CDR1 is MNHEY, CDR2 SMNVEV (reference sequence). Trimming left V 6 bases short and J 1 base short, with 17 bases between. This CDR3 reads CASSKFGAKGTDTQYF. As DNA, the CDR3 is TGTGCCAGCAGCAAATTCGGGGCGAAGGGCACAGATACGCAGTATTTT.

This chain connects TRBV7-9 to TRBJ1-4; TRBD1 matches at 7 bases. The CDR3 is made up of 18 amino acids. The germline CDR1 and CDR2 sequences are SEHNR and FQNEAQ (reference sequence). The trim removed 5 bases at V and 5 bases at J, leaving 17 bases unmatched. CDR3 coding DNA: TGTGCCAGCAGCAGACGACAGGGCCGTCCACCCTCAAATGAAAAACTGTTTTTT. Translation: CASSRRQGRPPSNEKLFF.

This sequence joins TRBV19 and TRBJ2-2; 7 bases fit TRBD2. Trimming removed 3 bases from V and 6 bases from J; junction bases left unmatched: 16. Germline assignment: CDR1 LNHDA and CDR2 SQIVND (reference sequence). The CDR3 has 18 amino acids. The CDR3: CASSIPPLWTRSSGELFF. CDR3 DNA sequence: TGTGCCAGTAGTATTCCTCCACTCTGGACTAGGTCGTCCGGGGAGCTGTTTTTT.

The genes are TRBV19 and TRBJ2-6; no clear D. CDR3 length: 16 amino acids. Per the germline V gene, CDR1 is LNHDA and CDR2 is SQIVND (reference sequence). Between the trimmed V and J ends, which lost 5 bases and 0 bases, there was a span of 11 bases. The CDR3 DNA follows: TGTGCCAGTAGTCTCAACATGTTCTCTGGGGCCAACGTCCTGACTTTC. Protein: CASSLNMFSGANVLTF.

The rearrangement joins TRBV9 to TRBJ1-5; D is uncertain. V was trimmed by 4 bases and J by 2 bases, leaving 10 bases between them. This CDR3 contains 14 residues. Germline CDR1 SGDLS, CDR2 YYNGEE. For the CDR3, the DNA is TGTGCCAGCAGCCCCTCTACAGGCAATCAGCCCCAGCATTTT. Protein product: CASSPSTGNQPQHF.

The CDR3 coding sequence is TGTGCCAGCAGTTTGGCGGGAGATTTCACCTACGAGCAGTACTTC. It codes for CASSLAGDFTYEQYF. V gene TRBV2 combines with J gene TRBJ2-7; TRBD2 aligns across 7 bases. CDR1 and CDR2 from the germline V gene are SNHLY and FYNNEI. Trimming took 5 bases from V and 2 from J; bases not matched to a gene: 9. CDR3 size: 15 residues.

The chain uses TRBV5-4 and TRBJ2-2, with 10 bases aligning to TRBD2. The length of the CDR3 is 15 residues. The J segment lost 4 bases and the V segment lost 0 bases, leaving 0 bases of the junction unmatched. Germline V CDR1 and CDR2: SGHNT, YYREEE (reference sequence). The CDR3 loop is CASSLGTSGTGELFF. DNA of the CDR3: TGTGCCAGCAGCTTGGGGACTAGCGGCACCGGGGAGCTGTTTTTT.